Sequencing of this TCR beta chain was carried out in a study of identical twins. A universal primer site was created by template switching, with the cDNA bearing unique molecular identifiers. TCRdb independently ran MiXCR on the 5' RACE reads; one entry per CDR3 protein. The sample has more than 200,000 distinct CDR3 sequences, over 12% seen once. This CDR3 comprises 15 residues. V was clipped by 3 bases and J by 1 base; unmatched bases: 3. This clonotype was detected ten times or more. Its antigen is as yet unknown. Healthy Caucasians alone served as donors. Findings and caveats of the study: Excess twin sharing in beta out-of-frame sequences was weaker. There was an excess of low generation probability in the out-of-frame alpha sequences that twins shared.

The chain combines TRBV12-3 or TRBV12-4 with TRBJ2-1; 7 nucleotides align to TRBD1. This receptor was obtained from a woman between 18 and 30 years old in good health. Sequencing was done on a sample of memory (CD45RO+) T cells sorted from blood. CDR3 loop: CASSFVTGSYNEQFF. CDR3 in DNA: TGTGCCAGCAGTTTTGTGACAGGGTCCTACAATGAGCAGTTCTTC.